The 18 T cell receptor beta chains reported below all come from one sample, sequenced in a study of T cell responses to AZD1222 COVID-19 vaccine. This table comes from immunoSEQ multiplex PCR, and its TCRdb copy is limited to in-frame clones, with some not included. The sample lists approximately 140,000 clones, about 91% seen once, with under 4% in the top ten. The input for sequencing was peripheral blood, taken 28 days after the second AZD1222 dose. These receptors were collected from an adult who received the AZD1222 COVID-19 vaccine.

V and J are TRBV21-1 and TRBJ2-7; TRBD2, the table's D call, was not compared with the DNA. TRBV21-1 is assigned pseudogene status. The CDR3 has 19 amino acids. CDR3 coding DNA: TGTGCCAGCAGCAATAATCTAGGGCCGGGAACAGAGACGCGCTACGAGCAGTACTTC. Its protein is CASSNNLGPGTETRYEQYF.

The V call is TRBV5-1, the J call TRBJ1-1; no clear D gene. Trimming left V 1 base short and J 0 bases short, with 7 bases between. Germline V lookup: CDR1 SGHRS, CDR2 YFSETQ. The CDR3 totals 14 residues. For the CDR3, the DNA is TGCGCCAGCAGCTTGTATCGGATGAACACTGAAGCTTTCTTT. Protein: CASSLYRMNTEAFF.

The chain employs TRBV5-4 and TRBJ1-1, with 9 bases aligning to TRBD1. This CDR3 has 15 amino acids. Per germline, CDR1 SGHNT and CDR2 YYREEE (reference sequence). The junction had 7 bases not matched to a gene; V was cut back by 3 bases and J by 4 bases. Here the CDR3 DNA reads TGTGCCAGCAGCTCTACAGGGGGCGCTGGCACTGAAGCTTTCTTT. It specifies CASSSTGGAGTEAFF.

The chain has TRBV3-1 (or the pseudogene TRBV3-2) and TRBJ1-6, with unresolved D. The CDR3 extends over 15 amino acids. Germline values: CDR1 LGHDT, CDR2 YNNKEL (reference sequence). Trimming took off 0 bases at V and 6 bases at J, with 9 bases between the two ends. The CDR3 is CASSQDPAANSPLHF. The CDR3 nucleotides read TGTGCCAGCAGCCAAGATCCCGCTGCTAATTCACCCCTCCACTTT.

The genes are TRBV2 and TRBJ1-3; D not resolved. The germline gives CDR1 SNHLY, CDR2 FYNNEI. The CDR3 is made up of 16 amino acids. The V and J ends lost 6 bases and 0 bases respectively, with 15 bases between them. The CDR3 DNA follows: TGTGCCAGCAGCCCCCGACACTTGCCCTCTGGAAACACCATATATTTT. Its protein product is CASSPRHLPSGNTIYF.

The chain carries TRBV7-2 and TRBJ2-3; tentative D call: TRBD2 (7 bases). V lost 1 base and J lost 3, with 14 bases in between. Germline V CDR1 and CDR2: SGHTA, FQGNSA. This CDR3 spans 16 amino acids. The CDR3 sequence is CASSLEGDGGTDTQYF. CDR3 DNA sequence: TGTGCCAGCAGCTTAGAGGGGGACGGGGGGACAGATACGCAGTATTTT.

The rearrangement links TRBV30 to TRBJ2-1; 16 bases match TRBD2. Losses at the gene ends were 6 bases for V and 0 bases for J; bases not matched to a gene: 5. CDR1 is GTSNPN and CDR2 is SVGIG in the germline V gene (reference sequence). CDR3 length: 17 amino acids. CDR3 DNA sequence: TGTGCCTGTTCGGGACTAGCGGGGGGGAGCTCCTACAATGAGCAGTTCTTC. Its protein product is CACSGLAGGSSYNEQFF.

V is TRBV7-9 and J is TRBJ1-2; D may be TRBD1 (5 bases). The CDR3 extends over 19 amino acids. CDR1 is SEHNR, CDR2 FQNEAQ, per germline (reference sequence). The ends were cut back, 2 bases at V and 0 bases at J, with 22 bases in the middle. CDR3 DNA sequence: TGTGCCAGCAGCTTACCGGCTTTGGGACGGCGCCTTTCTAACTATGGCTACACCTTC. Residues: CASSLPALGRRLSNYGYTF.

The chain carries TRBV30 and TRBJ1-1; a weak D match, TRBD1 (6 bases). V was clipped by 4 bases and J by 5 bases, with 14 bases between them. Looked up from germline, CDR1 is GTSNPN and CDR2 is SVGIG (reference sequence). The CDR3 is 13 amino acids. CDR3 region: CAWTLGGLTEAFF. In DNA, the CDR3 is TGTGCCTGGACTCTTGGGGGGCTTACTGAAGCTTTCTTT.

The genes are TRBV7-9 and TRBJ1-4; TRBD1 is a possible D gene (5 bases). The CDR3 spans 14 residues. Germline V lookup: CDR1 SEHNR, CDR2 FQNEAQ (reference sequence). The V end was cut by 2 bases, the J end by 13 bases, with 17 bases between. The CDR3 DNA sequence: TGTGCCAGCAGCTTATTCGACGTTGGGCAGGGACTGTTTTTT. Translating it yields CASSLFDVGQGLFF.

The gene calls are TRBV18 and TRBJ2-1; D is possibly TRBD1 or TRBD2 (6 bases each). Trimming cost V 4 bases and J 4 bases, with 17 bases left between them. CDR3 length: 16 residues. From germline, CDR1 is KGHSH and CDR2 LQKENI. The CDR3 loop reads CASSQQQGGGYNEQFF. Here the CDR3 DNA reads TGTGCCAGCTCACAGCAACAGGGAGGAGGGTACAATGAGCAGTTCTTC.

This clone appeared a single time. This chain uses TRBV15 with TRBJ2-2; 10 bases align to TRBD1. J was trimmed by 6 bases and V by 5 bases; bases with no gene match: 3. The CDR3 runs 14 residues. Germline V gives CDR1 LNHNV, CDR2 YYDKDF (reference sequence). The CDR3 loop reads CATSQGQGSGELFF. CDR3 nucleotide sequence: TGTGCCACCAGCCAGGGACAGGGGTCCGGGGAGCTGTTTTTT.

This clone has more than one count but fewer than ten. DNA for the CDR3: TGTGCCAGCAGCTTCTCGGGACTAGCGTCGCATGAGCAGTTCTTC. Translated, it gives CASSFSGLASHEQFF. The V and J genes are TRBV5-6 and TRBJ2-1, with 10 bases lining up with TRBD2. The CDR3 length is 15 residues. Per germline, CDR1 SGHDT and CDR2 YYEEEE. V trimming: 2 bases; J trimming: 8 bases; junction bases outside the gene matches: 7.

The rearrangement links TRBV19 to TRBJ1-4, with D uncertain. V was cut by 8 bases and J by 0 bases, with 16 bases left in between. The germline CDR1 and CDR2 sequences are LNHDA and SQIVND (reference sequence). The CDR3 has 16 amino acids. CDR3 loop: CASYPSPLATNEKLFF. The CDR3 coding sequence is TGTGCCAGTTACCCCTCCCCGCTTGCAACTAATGAAAAACTGTTTTTT.

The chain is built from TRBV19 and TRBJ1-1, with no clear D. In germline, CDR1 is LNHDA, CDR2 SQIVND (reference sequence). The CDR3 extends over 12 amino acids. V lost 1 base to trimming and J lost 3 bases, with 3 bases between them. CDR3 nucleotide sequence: TGTGCCAGTAGTATAGTCGACACTGAAGCTTTCTTT. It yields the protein CASSIVDTEAFF.

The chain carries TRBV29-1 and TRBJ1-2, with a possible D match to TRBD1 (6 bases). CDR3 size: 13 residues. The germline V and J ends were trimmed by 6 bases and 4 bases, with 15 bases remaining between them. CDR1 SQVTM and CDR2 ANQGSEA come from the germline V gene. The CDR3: CSVARTAIYGYTF. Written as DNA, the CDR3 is TGCAGCGTAGCCCGGACAGCAATCTATGGCTACACCTTC.

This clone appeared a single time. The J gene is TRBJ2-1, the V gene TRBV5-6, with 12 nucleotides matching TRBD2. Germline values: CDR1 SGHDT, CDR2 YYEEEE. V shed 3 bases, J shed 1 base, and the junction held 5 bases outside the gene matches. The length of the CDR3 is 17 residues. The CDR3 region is CASSSTSGRTSYNEQFF. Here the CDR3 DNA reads TGTGCCAGCAGCTCAACTAGCGGGAGGACGTCCTACAATGAGCAGTTCTTC.

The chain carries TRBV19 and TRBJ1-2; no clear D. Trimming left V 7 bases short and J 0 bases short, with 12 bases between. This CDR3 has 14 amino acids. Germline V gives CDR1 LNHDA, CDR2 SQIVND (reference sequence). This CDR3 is CASNSARANYGYTF. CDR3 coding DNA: TGTGCCAGTAATTCGGCCCGAGCTAACTATGGCTACACCTTC.